The 26 T cell receptor beta chains presented below share a single source sample, sequenced in a study of OX40 agonist ivuxolimab in advanced cancers. This table comes from immunoSEQ multiplex PCR, and its TCRdb copy is limited to in-frame clones, with some not included. The table includes more than 20,000 clones, approximately 89% detected once. The sequences come from CD4+ or CD8+ T cells sorted from blood, collected in a trial of the OX40 agonist ivuxolimab. The receptor set was obtained from an adult with an advanced solid tumor such as melanoma, head and neck, liver or kidney cancer.

This rearrangement joins TRBV5-1 to TRBJ1-1; possibly TRBD1 for D (6 bases). The CDR3 contains 14 residues. Trimming removed 4 bases at V and 1 base at J, with 11 bases between. Germline lookup yields CDR1 SGHRS and CDR2 YFSETQ. Here the CDR3 reads CASSPGTSNTEAFF. CDR3 bases: TGCGCCAGCAGCCCTGGGACATCGAACACTGAAGCTTTCTTT.

The CDR3 nucleotides are TGTGCCAGCAGCTTAGCCACAGGGTGGACTGAAGCTTTCTTT. The encoded protein is CASSLATGWTEAFF. The chain uses TRBV5-6 and TRBJ1-1, with a possible D match to TRBD1 (6 bases). Trimming left V 2 bases short and J 5 bases short, with 13 bases between. The CDR3 length is 14 residues. CDR1 is SGHDT and CDR2 is YYEEEE in the germline V gene.

The chain employs TRBV19 and TRBJ2-3, with 7 nucleotides matching TRBD2. CDR3 length equals 15 residues. The trim removed 1 base at V and 2 bases at J, leaving 3 bases unmatched. The germline V gene has CDR1 LNHDA and CDR2 SQIVND (reference sequence). CDR3 nucleotides: TGTGCCAGTAGTATAGGACTAGCTAACACAGATACGCAGTATTTT. Translation: CASSIGLANTDTQYF.

A word on this clone: Its ends do not fully match the called genes, so a read error is possible. V and J are TRBV5-1 and TRBJ2-5, with 11 positions matching TRBD1. Germline loops: CDR1 SGHRS, CDR2 YFSETQ. The CDR3 runs 14 residues. The CDR3 DNA is TGCGCCAACAGCCCCGGGACAGGGGGAGAGACCCAGTACTTC. It specifies CANSPGTGGETQYF.

The chain links TRBV7-9 to TRBJ2-2, with D hard to call. The CDR3 sequence is 14 residues long. Trimming removed 5 bases at V and 6 bases at J, with 13 bases between. CDR1 is SEHNR and CDR2 is FQNEAQ in the germline V gene (reference sequence). As DNA, the CDR3 is TGTGCCAGCAGCAGTGATTTGTCGGCCGGGGAGCTGTTTTTT. It translates to CASSSDLSAGELFF.

The V call is TRBV19, the J call TRBJ1-3; unclear D gene. CDR1 and CDR2 from the germline V gene are LNHDA and SQIVND (reference sequence). CDR3 length: 15 residues. The V end was cut by 4 bases, the J end by 4 bases, with 14 bases between. CDR3 nucleotide sequence: TGTGCCAGTAGTACCCAGTGGATTTCGGGAAACACCATATATTTT. Its protein product is CASSTQWISGNTIYF. The full variable domain, rest sourced from reference TRBV19 and TRBJ1-3, is DGGITQSPKYLFRKEGQNVTLSCEQNLNHDAMYWYRQDPGQGLRLIYYSQIVNDFQKGDIAEGYSVSREKKESFPLTVTSAQKNPTAFYLCASSTQWISGNTIYFGEGSWLTVV.

The V gene is TRBV7-2, the J gene TRBJ2-1; 11 bases align to TRBD2. Germline trimming cut 5 bases from V and 10 bases from J; bases unmatched to any gene: 22. The germline V gene encodes CDR1 SGHTA and CDR2 FQGNSA. This CDR3 spans 19 amino acids. The CDR3 here is CASSPNWSSGGPRELEQFF. Here the CDR3 DNA reads TGTGCCAGCAGCCCGAACTGGTCTAGCGGGGGGCCAAGGGAGTTAGAGCAGTTCTTC.

CDR3 residues: CASSFGRGTYEQYF. The CDR3 coding sequence is TGTGCCAGCAGTTTTGGCAGGGGAACCTACGAGCAGTACTTC. This chain links TRBV27 with TRBJ2-7; tentative D call: TRBD1 (6 bases). Germline V gene data show CDR1 as MNHEY and CDR2 as SMNVEV (reference sequence). Trimming cost V 3 bases and J 2 bases, with 11 bases left between them. The CDR3 sequence is 14 residues long.

The J gene is TRBJ2-3, the V gene TRBV7-2; 12 bases fit TRBD2. After removal of 2 bases from V and 4 bases from J, the junction contained 7 bases not matched to a gene. The V gene's germline CDR1 is SGHTA and CDR2 FQGNSA. The CDR3 sequence is 17 residues long. Written as DNA, the CDR3 is TGTGCCAGCAGCTTATCTTGGGCTAGCGGGAGGGCAGATACGCAGTATTTT. Its protein is CASSLSWASGRADTQYF.

This sequence joins TRBV29-1 and TRBJ2-7; D perhaps matches TRBD1 (5 bases). The CDR3 has 15 residues. Germline CDR1 is SQVTM and CDR2 is ANQGSEA. Trimming cost V 2 bases and J 0 bases, with 14 bases left between them. The CDR3 DNA reads TGCAGCGTTGAATCTCCCCAGGGAAGCTCCTACGAGCAGTACTTC. It is translated as CSVESPQGSSYEQYF.

J is TRBJ2-1 and V is TRBV7-2; D remains unclear. CDR3 length: 16 amino acids. V was cut by 6 bases and J by 5 bases, with 20 bases left in between. Germline V gives CDR1 SGHTA, CDR2 FQGNSA. The CDR3 DNA is TGTGCCAGCAGTCTCTCGGGCTCCAGCTACCACAATGAGCAGTTCTTC. Amino acid sequence: CASSLSGSSYHNEQFF.

This sequence joins TRBV6-6 and TRBJ1-2, with D tentatively TRBD1 (6 bases). CDR1 is MNHNY, CDR2 SVGAGI, per germline (reference sequence). CDR3 length: 13 amino acids. V was pared by 2 bases and J by 7 bases, with 11 bases between. The CDR3 nucleotides read TGTGCCAGCAGTTACCAGGGGTCGAGTGGCTACACCTTC. It codes for CASSYQGSSGYTF.

CDR3 region: CASSQVAGPYEQYF. CDR3 nucleotide sequence: TGCGCCAGCAGCCAAGTGGCGGGTCCCTACGAGCAGTACTTC. The chain has TRBV4-3 and TRBJ2-7, with TRBD2 as a possible D gene (5 bases). Germline V gene data show CDR1 as LGHNA and CDR2 as YSLEER. This CDR3 has 14 amino acids. Trimming left V 1 base short and J 2 bases short, with 9 bases between.

The chain employs TRBV7-3 and TRBJ2-3; D is ambiguous. Per the germline V gene, CDR1 is SGHTA and CDR2 is FQGTGA. V lost 6 bases and J 6 bases, leaving 10 bases between the germline ends. The CDR3 sequence is 12 residues long. Here the CDR3 reads CASSQATDTQYF. The CDR3 DNA reads as TGTGCCAGCAGTCAAGCCACGGATACGCAGTATTTT.

This sequence joins TRBV4-1 and TRBJ1-3, with D unclear. The CDR3 is 15 residues long. V lost 1 base, J lost 5 bases, and 12 bases lay in between. Germline V gene lookup returns CDR1 MGHRA and CDR2 YSYEKL. The DNA for the CDR3 is TGCGCCAGCAGCCAAGGTCTTCCTGGCAGAAACACCATATATTTT. This encodes CASSQGLPGRNTIYF.

The rearrangement joins TRBV7-2 to TRBJ2-5, with D possibly TRBD1 on 6 matching bases. The J call is in doubt because the DNA end fits TRBJ2-7 better. CDR1 SGHTA and CDR2 FQGNSA come from the germline V gene. This CDR3 region has 13 residues. CDR3 nucleotide sequence: TGTGCCAGCAGCTTCGGACAGATCTACGAGCAGTACTTC. Translating it yields CASSFGQIYEQYF.

The CDR3: CASSDLAGVGNEQFF. The CDR3, as DNA: TGTGCCAGCAGCGACCTAGCGGGAGTTGGGAATGAGCAGTTCTTC. V gene TRBV6-4 combines with J gene TRBJ2-1; TRBD2 matches 10 bases. Germline V lookup: CDR1 MRHNA, CDR2 SNTAGT. The CDR3 contains 15 residues. Losses at the gene ends were 6 bases for V and 7 bases for J; bases not matched to a gene: 9.

The chain combines TRBV4-1 with TRBJ2-2; possibly TRBD1 for D (5 bases). This CDR3 spans 15 amino acids. V was clipped by 4 bases and J by 6 bases, with 15 bases between them. The germline V gene has CDR1 MGHRA and CDR2 YSYEKL. CDR3 sequence: CASSPQGNSPGELFF. In nucleotides, the CDR3 is TGCGCCAGCAGCCCCCAGGGTAACTCCCCCGGGGAGCTGTTTTTT.

J is TRBJ1-2 and V is TRBV5-4; 7 bases are shared with TRBD1. There are 13 residues in the CDR3. Germline assignment: CDR1 SGHNT and CDR2 YYREEE (reference sequence). V shed 4 bases, J shed 2 bases, and the junction held 2 bases outside the gene matches. CDR3 DNA: TGTGCCAGCAGCGGGGACAGCAACTATGGCTACACCTTC. Translation gives CASSGDSNYGYTF.

This sequence joins TRBV6-5 and TRBJ1-4, with D maybe TRBD1 (5 bases). CDR1 is MNHEY, CDR2 SVGAGI, per germline. The CDR3 totals 14 residues. V lost 3 bases and J lost 8, with 13 bases in between. This CDR3 is CASSYLGGNEKLFF. In DNA, the CDR3 is TGTGCCAGCAGTTATCTTGGGGGGAACGAAAAACTGTTTTTT.

The chain employs TRBV7-2 and TRBJ1-1, with unresolved D. CDR3 size: 13 residues. V was clipped by 7 bases and J by 0 bases, with 9 bases between them. Germline V gene lookup returns CDR1 SGHTA and CDR2 FQGNSA. CDR3 region: CASTPDLNTEAFF. The DNA of the CDR3 is TGTGCCAGCACCCCAGACTTGAACACTGAAGCTTTCTTT.

The V gene is TRBV13, the J gene TRBJ1-2; TRBD1 aligns across 8 bases. The CDR3 covers 13 residues. The V gene end was trimmed by 5 bases and the J gene end by 5 bases; junction bases not matched to a gene: 4. Germline CDR1 is PRHDT and CDR2 is FYEKMQ (reference sequence). CDR3 in amino acids: CASSPGTGYGYTF. The CDR3 coding sequence is TGTGCCAGCAGCCCCGGGACAGGATATGGCTACACCTTC. Full variable domain (remainder filled in from reference TRBV13 and TRBJ1-2): AAGVIQSPRHLIKEKRETATLKCYPIPRHDTVYWYQQGPGQDPQFLISFYEKMQSDKGSIPDRFSAQQFSDYHSELNMSSLELGDSALYFCASSPGTGYGYTFGSGTRLTVV.

This rearrangement joins TRBV4-3 to TRBJ2-5; D is possibly TRBD2 (7 bases). This CDR3 comprises 15 residues. V shed 0 bases and J shed 9 bases, with 17 bases lying between them. Germline CDR1 LGHNA, CDR2 YSLEER. The chain's CDR3 is CASSQEHRKGGAQYF. Written as DNA, the CDR3 is TGCGCCAGCAGCCAAGAACATAGGAAGGGGGGGGCCCAGTACTTC.

This clone was picked up a small number of times. The gene calls are TRBV27 and TRBJ2-5; 7 bases match TRBD1. The CDR3 sequence is 13 residues long. J gave up 5 bases and V 6 bases, and 6 bases lay outside the gene matches. The germline V gene has CDR1 MNHEY and CDR2 SMNVEV (reference sequence). CDR3 DNA sequence: TGTGCCAGCAGCCCCACCAGGGGGGAGACCCAGTACTTC. As protein: CASSPTRGETQYF.

CDR3 loop: CASSGRPRQGTGELFF. The CDR3 region has the DNA TGTGCCAGCAGTGGTCGGCCTCGACAGGGCACCGGGGAGCTGTTTTTT. The rearrangement links TRBV6-1 to TRBJ2-2; 7 nucleotides match TRBD1. CDR1 MNHNS and CDR2 SASEGT come from the germline V gene. The CDR3 length is 16 residues. The J segment lost 4 bases and the V segment lost 4 bases, leaving 9 bases of the junction unmatched.

The chain has TRBV10-3 and TRBJ2-1, with D perhaps matching TRBD1 (5 bases). Germline CDR1 is ENHRY and CDR2 is SYGVKD. The V gene lost 4 bases and the J gene lost 4 bases, with 17 bases spanning the gap. The length of the CDR3 is 16 residues. The CDR3 is CAISGHLGQMYNEQFF. DNA of the CDR3: TGTGCCATCAGTGGCCACCTGGGGCAGATGTACAATGAGCAGTTCTTC.